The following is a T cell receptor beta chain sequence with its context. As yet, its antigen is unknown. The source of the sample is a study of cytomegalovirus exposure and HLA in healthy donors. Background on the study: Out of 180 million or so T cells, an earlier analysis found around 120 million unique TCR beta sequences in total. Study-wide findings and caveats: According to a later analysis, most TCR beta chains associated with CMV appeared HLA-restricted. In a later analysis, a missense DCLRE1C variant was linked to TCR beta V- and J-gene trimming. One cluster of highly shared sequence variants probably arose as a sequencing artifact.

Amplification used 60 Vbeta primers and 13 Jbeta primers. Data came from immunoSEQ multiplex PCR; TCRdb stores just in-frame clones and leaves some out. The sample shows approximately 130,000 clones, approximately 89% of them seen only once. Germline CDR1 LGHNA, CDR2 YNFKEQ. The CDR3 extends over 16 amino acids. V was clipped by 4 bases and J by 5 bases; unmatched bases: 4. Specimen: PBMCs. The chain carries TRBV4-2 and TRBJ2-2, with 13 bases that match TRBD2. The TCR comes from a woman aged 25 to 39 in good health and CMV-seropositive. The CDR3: CASSRGTSGNTGELFF. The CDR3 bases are TGTGCCAGCAGCCGCGGGACTAGCGGGAATACCGGGGAGCTGTTTTTT.